What follows are 23 T cell receptor beta chains derived from one specimen sequenced in a study of T cell repertoires in cytomegalovirus infection. TCRdb analysed the reads with MiXCR anew, one entry per CDR3 protein. The profile shows approximately 270,000 distinct CDR3 sequences, around 20% of them singletons. Antigen specificity for these receptors is unknown. Sequences were derived from cultured PBMCs, sampled from culture after CMV antigen stimulation. These TCRs come from a human donor in good health (CMV status not recorded). Some clones in this sample may be carry-over from other donors' samples.

This clonotype has at least ten counts. V is TRBV7-2 and J is TRBJ2-1; the D is unclear. CDR1 is SGHTA and CDR2 is FQGNSA in the germline V gene. The CDR3 extends over 15 amino acids. Deletions cut 7 bases from V and 1 base from J, with 14 bases between. CDR3 amino acids: CASTLTVLSYNEQFF. The DNA for the CDR3 is TGTGCCAGCACCCTGACCGTGTTATCCTACAATGAGCAGTTCTTC.

This clonotype was seen only a few times. The V and J genes are TRBV7-9 and TRBJ2-7; the D gene is possibly TRBD2 (5 bases). The CDR3 length is 14 residues. Between the trimmed V and J ends, which lost 0 bases and 6 bases, there was a span of 12 bases. Per germline, CDR1 SEHNR and CDR2 FQNEAQ (reference sequence). CDR3 loop: CASSLALGTFEQYF. The CDR3 DNA is TGTGCCAGCAGCTTAGCACTAGGAACGTTCGAGCAGTACTTC.

The chain has TRBV5-4 and TRBJ2-4; 7 bases match TRBD1. Germline-derived CDR1 and CDR2 are SGHNT and YYREEE (reference sequence). The CDR3 loop spans 15 amino acids. The V gene end was trimmed by 2 bases and the J gene end by 1 base; junction bases not matched to a gene: 3. CDR3 residues: CASSFAQGAKNIQYF. As DNA, the CDR3 is TGTGCCAGCAGCTTTGCACAGGGGGCCAAAAACATTCAGTACTTC.

V gene TRBV20-1 combines with J gene TRBJ2-1, with unresolved D. With 1 base removed from V and 7 bases from J, the gap between germline ends came to 11 bases. The CDR3 has 13 residues. CDR1 and CDR2 from the germline V gene are DFQATT and SNEGSKA (reference sequence). CDR3 bases: TGCAGTGCTAGAGTGGAATTTGGGAATGAGCAGTTCTTC. Protein: CSARVEFGNEQFF.

In this sample, this clonotype turned up many times. The chain recombines TRBV27 with TRBJ2-7; TRBD2 is a possible D gene (6 bases). The ends were cut back, 11 bases at V and 0 bases at J, with 17 bases in the middle. The CDR3 totals 14 residues. Germline CDR1 MNHEY, CDR2 SMNVEV (reference sequence). CDR3 in DNA: TGTGCCCGACGGTTTAGCGGAAACTCCTACGAGCAGTACGTC. The encoded protein is CARRFSGNSYEQYV.

This clonotype was counted between two and nine times. The chain carries TRBV6-1 and TRBJ2-1; 12 nucleotides align to TRBD2. Germline V lookup: CDR1 MNHNS, CDR2 SASEGT. This CDR3 is built from 19 residues. Trimming cost V 4 bases and J 0 bases; bases outside gene matches: 10. Written as DNA, the CDR3 is TGTGCCAGCAGTGTTTCTAGCGGGAGGGCCCCGAGCTCCTACAATGAGCAGTTCTTC. Protein sequence: CASSVSSGRAPSSYNEQFF.

This clonotype was recorded at least ten times. V is TRBV7-2 and J is TRBJ1-1, with D possibly matching TRBD1 (5 bases). The V end lost 1 base, the J end lost 6 bases, and 6 bases lay between the germline ends. Per germline, CDR1 SGHTA and CDR2 FQGNSA. The CDR3 extends over 12 amino acids. The DNA of the CDR3 is TGTGCCAGCAGCTTAGTGACAGCTGAAGCTTTCTTT. It is translated as CASSLVTAEAFF.

The J gene is TRBJ1-5, the V gene TRBV6-5, with TRBD1 matching over 8 bases. V dropped 10 bases and J dropped 2; count of bases not matched to a gene: 4. Germline loops: CDR1 MNHEY, CDR2 SVGAGI. This CDR3 contains 13 residues. The CDR3 loop reads CATQTGGNQPQHF. CDR3 in DNA: TGTGCCACCCAGACAGGGGGCAATCAGCCCCAGCATTTT.

This clonotype was observed at least ten times. The chain has TRBV4-3 and TRBJ1-4, with D unresolved. V lost 0 bases to trimming and J lost 8 bases, with 13 bases between them. This CDR3 comprises 15 residues. The germline gives CDR1 LGHNA, CDR2 YSLEER. CDR3 protein: CASSQDTASVEKLFF. As DNA, the CDR3 is TGCGCCAGCAGCCAAGATACAGCGTCTGTGGAAAAACTGTTTTTT.

The rearrangement uses TRBV7-4 and TRBJ1-2; a possible D gene is TRBD1 (5 bases). V was pared by 0 bases and J by 7 bases, with 12 bases between. Germline loops: CDR1 SGHVT, CDR2 SQSDAQ. The CDR3 spans 14 residues. The CDR3 sequence: CASSLAWGDAGYTF. The CDR3 DNA reads TGTGCCAGCAGCTTAGCGTGGGGGGATGCTGGCTACACCTTC. The full variable domain, rest sourced from reference TRBV7-4 and TRBJ1-2, is GAGVSQSPRYKVAKRGRDVALRCDSISGHVTLYWYRQTLGQGSEVLTYSQSDAQRDKSGRPSGRFSAERPERSVSTLKIQRTEQGDSAVYLCASSLAWGDAGYTFGSGTRLTVV.

The J gene is TRBJ1-2, the V gene TRBV28; D is uncertain. Trimming cost V 2 bases and J 3 bases, with 22 bases left between them. The CDR3 spans 18 residues. The germline V gene encodes CDR1 MDHEN and CDR2 SYDVKM. CDR3 sequence reads: CASSLVPRIGYWDYGYTF. The CDR3, as DNA: TGTGCCAGCAGTTTAGTCCCCAGGATTGGCTATTGGGACTATGGCTACACCTTC.

The V gene is TRBV12-3 or TRBV12-4, the J gene TRBJ1-1; TRBD1 matches 9 bases. V lost 3 bases to trimming and J lost 4 bases; unmatched junction nucleotides: 9. CDR3 length: 16 residues. The CDR3 loop is CASSLTTGGVGTEAFF. Here the CDR3 DNA reads TGTGCCAGCAGTTTGACTACAGGGGGCGTAGGCACTGAAGCTTTCTTT.

This clonotype was recorded a few times. This rearrangement joins TRBV7-9 to TRBJ2-5; unclear D gene. The germline gives CDR1 SEHNR, CDR2 FQNEAQ (reference sequence). V shed 6 bases and J shed 5 bases, with 7 bases lying between them. This CDR3 comprises 11 residues. This CDR3 is CASREVETQYF. CDR3 nucleotide sequence: TGTGCCAGCAGAGAGGTCGAGACCCAGTACTTC.

The sample holds many counts of this clonotype. V usage is TRBV12-3 or TRBV12-4 and J usage is TRBJ1-1; D not resolved. Trimming removed 8 bases at V and 0 bases at J, with 7 bases between. CDR3 length: 12 amino acids. The CDR3 loop reads CASSQLNTEAFF. The CDR3 nucleotides read TGTGCCAGCTCCCAGCTGAACACTGAAGCTTTCTTT.

This sequence joins TRBV28 and TRBJ2-1; perhaps TRBD1 as D (8 bases). Trimming took 7 bases from V and 3 from J, leaving 19 bases between them. In germline, CDR1 is MDHEN, CDR2 SYDVKM. The CDR3 sequence is 16 residues long. In DNA, the CDR3 is TGTGCCAGCACCCTCGGGGGGACAGGTCTCTACAATGAGCAGTTCTTC. Protein product: CASTLGGTGLYNEQFF. Full variable domain (outside the CDR3, taken from reference TRBV28 and TRBJ2-1): DVKVTQSSRYLVKRTGEKVFLECVQDMDHENMFWYRQDPGLGLRLIYFSYDVKMKEKGDIPEGYSVSREKKERFSLILESASTNQTSMYLCASTLGGTGLYNEQFFGPGTRLTVL.

This clonotype was seen many times. This chain joins TRBV28 and TRBJ2-7, with 8 bases aligning to TRBD2. Looked up from germline, CDR1 is MDHEN and CDR2 is SYDVKM. The ends lost 1 base at V and 2 bases at J; junction bases unmatched: 1. CDR3 length: 14 residues. CDR3 sequence (DNA): TGTGCCAGCAGTTTATTCGGGGGGGCCTACGAGCAGTACTTC. Residues: CASSLFGGAYEQYF.

The chain recombines TRBV7-8 with TRBJ2-3; D is unresolved. Trimming took 5 bases from V and 3 from J, leaving 15 bases between them. This CDR3 contains 15 residues. The germline V gene has CDR1 SGHVS and CDR2 FQNEAQ. The CDR3 region has the DNA TGTGCCAGCAGCACCCGGACGGGTGCGACAGATACGCAGTATTTT. This encodes CASSTRTGATDTQYF.

This clonotype came up once. The rearrangement uses TRBV3-1 and TRBJ2-1; D is possibly TRBD2 (5 bases). The V end was cut by 0 bases, the J end by 8 bases, with 11 bases between. CDR3 length equals 14 residues. The germline CDR1 and CDR2 sequences are LGHDT and YNNKEL (reference sequence). This chain's CDR3 is CASSQDPSWYEQFF. The CDR3 DNA reads as TGTGCCAGCAGCCAAGACCCTAGCTGGTATGAGCAGTTCTTC.

This clonotype came up many times. The V call is TRBV7-2, the J call TRBJ2-2; the D gene is possibly TRBD1 (6 bases). V lost 5 bases and J lost 1, with 8 bases in between. This CDR3 contains 14 residues. Per the germline V gene, CDR1 is SGHTA and CDR2 is FQGNSA. The CDR3 DNA reads TGTGCCAGCAGCCAGACAGGGAACACCGGGGAGCTGTTTTTT. Residues: CASSQTGNTGELFF.

The table lists this clonotype with many counts. This rearrangement joins TRBV7-2 to TRBJ2-3, with 12 bases fitting TRBD2. The CDR3 runs 19 residues. The germline CDR1 and CDR2 sequences are SGHTA and FQGNSA. Unmatched junction bases numbered 11, after V lost 2 bases and J lost 2 bases. CDR3 nucleotides: TGTGCCAGCAGCTTAACAGCTAGCGGGAGGGGGTTTTCCACAGATACGCAGTATTTT. Encoded protein: CASSLTASGRGFSTDTQYF.

This clonotype was counted only a few times. The chain couples TRBV27 to TRBJ2-1; D is ambiguous. Trimming stripped 3 bases from V and 5 bases from J, with 8 bases between. Germline V gene data show CDR1 as MNHEY and CDR2 as SMNVEV (reference sequence). The CDR3 has 13 residues. The CDR3 region is CASSFGVNNEQFF. CDR3 nucleotides: TGTGCCAGCAGTTTTGGTGTAAACAATGAGCAGTTCTTC.

Worth noting for this clonotype: A much larger clone lies one base from this, so it may be a read error. The rearrangement uses TRBV5-6 and TRBJ2-5; no reliable D call. The CDR3 length is 13 residues. Germline loops: CDR1 SGHDT, CDR2 YYEEEE. CDR3 region: CASSLSGQETQNF. DNA for the CDR3: TGTGCCAGCAGCTTGTCTGGGCAAGAGACCCAGAACTTC.

This clonotype has more than one count but fewer than ten. V usage is TRBV7-2 and J usage is TRBJ2-2; D call uncertain. The V and J ends lost 0 bases and 4 bases respectively, with 9 bases between them. Germline CDR1 is SGHTA and CDR2 is FQGNSA. The length of the CDR3 is 15 residues. CDR3 bases: TGTGCCAGCAGCTTAGCGATTCAGCCCACCGGGGAGCTGTTTTTT. It codes for CASSLAIQPTGELFF.